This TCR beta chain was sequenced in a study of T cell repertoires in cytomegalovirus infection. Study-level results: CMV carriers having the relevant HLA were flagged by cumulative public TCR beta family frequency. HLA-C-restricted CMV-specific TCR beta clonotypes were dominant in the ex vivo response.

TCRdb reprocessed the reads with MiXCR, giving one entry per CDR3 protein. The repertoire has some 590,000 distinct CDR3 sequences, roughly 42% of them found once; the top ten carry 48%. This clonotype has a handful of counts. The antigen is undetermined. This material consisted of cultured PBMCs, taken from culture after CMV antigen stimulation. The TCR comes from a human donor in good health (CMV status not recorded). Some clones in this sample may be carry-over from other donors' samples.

Written as DNA, the CDR3 is TGTGCTAGTGGTTTGGTCCAAGACGGGACTCTAGCGTACCAAGAGACCCAGTACTTC. Protein product: CASGLVQDGTLAYQETQYF. The chain couples TRBV12-5 to TRBJ2-5; weak D call: TRBD2 (6 bases). Germline loops: CDR1 LGHNT, CDR2 FRNRAP. The CDR3 consists of 19 residues. The V gene lost 0 bases and the J gene lost 0 bases, with 20 bases spanning the gap.